Following are 26 T cell receptor beta chains from one sample sequenced in a study of CD8 T cells in Susac syndrome. Random hexamers were used to reverse transcribe an amount of 0.5 to 1 ug RNA. In TCRdb, the immunoSEQ multiplex PCR reads were re-called with MiXCR into one record per CDR3 protein. The data contain 300,000 or so distinct CDR3 sequences, about 91% of them singletons. The sample was CD4+ T cells from PBMCs. These receptors were collected from a human donor with multiple sclerosis.

The V gene is TRBV6-1, the J gene TRBJ2-5, with 7 nucleotides matching TRBD2. Germline lookup yields CDR1 MNHNS and CDR2 SASEGT. The trim removed 8 bases at V and 5 bases at J, leaving 14 bases unmatched. The CDR3 consists of 15 residues. The CDR3: CASVRSGARTETQYF. The CDR3 nucleotides are TGTGCCAGCGTTCGGAGCGGGGCTAGGACGGAGACCCAGTACTTC.

V and J are TRBV30 and TRBJ2-3; 9 bases fit TRBD1. There are 17 residues in the CDR3. Germline V CDR1 and CDR2: GTSNPN, SVGIG (reference sequence). With V trimmed by 2 bases and J by 3 bases, 12 bases remained unmatched. CDR3 DNA: TGTGCCTGGAGTTTACTCGGGGGACAGGGCAGAACAGATACGCAGTATTTT. Translated, it gives CAWSLLGGQGRTDTQYF.

V gene TRBV3-1 combines with J gene TRBJ2-7, with D uncertain. The CDR3 spans 14 residues. Trimming cost V 3 bases and J 6 bases, with 15 bases left between them. Germline V gives CDR1 LGHDT, CDR2 YNNKEL (reference sequence). The CDR3 DNA follows: TGTGCCAGCAGCCAGGCCCAACCTCTTCGCGAGCAGTACTTC. Translating it yields CASSQAQPLREQYF.

V and J are TRBV3-1 and TRBJ2-3; a weak D match, TRBD2 (5 bases). The germline V and J ends were trimmed by 6 bases and 4 bases, with 11 bases remaining between them. The CDR3 has 13 residues. The germline CDR1 and CDR2 sequences are LGHDT and YNNKEL (reference sequence). The CDR3 DNA reads TGTGCCAGCAGGCAAACCGGGGCAGATACGCAGTATTTT. Translation gives CASRQTGADTQYF.

The chain combines TRBV7-2 with TRBJ2-2, with 10 positions matching TRBD2. The length of the CDR3 is 18 residues. V dropped 1 base and J dropped 4; count of bases not matched to a gene: 9. Germline V gives CDR1 SGHTA, CDR2 FQGNSA. CDR3 bases: TGTGCCAGCAGCTTAGTGCGGGCCCTAGCGGGGGCCACCGGGGAGCTGTTTTTT. Translation: CASSLVRALAGATGELFF.

The chain combines TRBV20-1 with TRBJ2-7; D is perhaps TRBD2 (6 bases). There are 15 residues in the CDR3. The V gene's germline CDR1 is DFQATT and CDR2 SNEGSKA (reference sequence). V was clipped by 5 bases and J by 8 bases, with 25 bases between them. CDR3 nucleotide sequence: TGCAGTGCTGTCGGAGGGGCGCAAGGGACGGAGAAGCAGTACTTC. Protein: CSAVGGAQGTEKQYF.

The rearrangement joins TRBV19 to TRBJ2-7; TRBD1 might be the D (6 bases). V shed 6 bases and J shed 1 base, with 16 bases lying between them. This CDR3 has 15 residues. Germline CDR1 LNHDA, CDR2 SQIVND (reference sequence). The CDR3 loop reads CASSIAQGVSYEQYF. CDR3 DNA sequence: TGTGCCAGTAGCATCGCACAGGGCGTGTCCTACGAGCAGTACTTC.

This rearrangement joins TRBV4-1 to TRBJ2-3; 12 positions agree with TRBD2. V shed 4 bases, J shed 5 bases, and the junction held 7 bases outside the gene matches. This CDR3 is 16 amino acids long. Germline CDR1 is MGHRA and CDR2 is YSYEKL. The CDR3 region is CASSPRLAGEGDTQYF. The CDR3 bases are TGCGCCAGCAGCCCCCGACTAGCGGGAGAAGGAGATACGCAGTATTTT.

CDR3 region: CSARSGNGYTF. The CDR3 DNA reads as TGCAGTGCTAGATCGGGGAATGGCTACACCTTC. This rearrangement joins TRBV20-1 to TRBJ1-2; no clear D gene. CDR1 DFQATT and CDR2 SNEGSKA come from the germline V gene (reference sequence). V gave up 2 bases and J gave up 6 bases, with 7 bases separating them. The CDR3 length is 11 residues.

V usage is TRBV5-1 and J usage is TRBJ2-3; D is ambiguous. The J call may be wrong; the DNA end is better matched by TRBJ1-5. The CDR3 contains 16 residues. Germline V gene data show CDR1 as SGHRS and CDR2 as YFSETQ. The CDR3: CASSLEWGTSTDTQHF. The CDR3 DNA sequence: TGCGCCAGCAGCTTGGAGTGGGGTACTAGCACAGATACGCAGCATTTT.

V usage is TRBV19 and J usage is TRBJ1-2; no definite D call. Germline V lookup: CDR1 LNHDA, CDR2 SQIVND (reference sequence). V lost 7 bases, J lost 1 base, and 10 bases lay in between. The CDR3 sequence is 13 residues long. The CDR3 DNA follows: TGTGCCAGTAAGCCAGATTATAACTATGGCTACACCTTC. Its protein product is CASKPDYNYGYTF.

This clonotype has just one count. The chain couples TRBV5-1 to TRBJ2-3, with 7 bases aligning to TRBD2. Trimming took 0 bases from V and 3 from J; bases not matched to a gene: 4. Germline CDR1 and CDR2: SGHRS and YFSETQ. CDR3 length equals 15 residues. The CDR3 spells CASSLEAGDTDTQYF. The CDR3 DNA is TGCGCCAGCAGCTTGGAGGCGGGAGATACAGATACGCAGTATTTT.

V usage is TRBV6-1 and J usage is TRBJ1-1; no clear D gene. Germline CDR1 MNHNS, CDR2 SASEGT. V was shortened by 3 bases and J by 0 bases, with 11 bases between the two germline ends. The CDR3 is 15 residues long. The CDR3 reads CASSDVGRVNTEAFF. For the CDR3, the DNA is TGTGCCAGCAGTGATGTTGGGCGAGTGAACACTGAAGCTTTCTTT.

With respect to this clonotype: Relative to the germline gene, one junction end is altered; a read error may explain this. The gene calls are TRBV10-3 and TRBJ1-2; D call uncertain. Germline-derived CDR1 and CDR2 are ENHRY and SYGVKD. The CDR3 is made up of 13 amino acids. The CDR3 protein is CATSVEAAGGYTF. CDR3 bases: TGTGCCACCAGTGTTGAGGCCGCGGGTGGCTACACCTTC.

This clonotype was counted a single time. J is TRBJ2-1 and V is TRBV12-3 or TRBV12-4; 16 bases agree with TRBD2. Trimming removed 1 base from V and 4 bases from J; junction bases left unmatched: 1. This CDR3 contains 17 residues. The CDR3 DNA follows: TGTGCCAGCAGTTTAGGGGGACTAGCGGGGGGGTACAATGAGCAGTTCTTC. This translates into CASSLGGLAGGYNEQFF.

The chain has TRBV12-3 or TRBV12-4 and TRBJ2-2; 11 bases align to TRBD2. V shed 6 bases and J 5 bases; nucleotides not matched to a gene: 5. The length of the CDR3 is 15 residues. This chain's CDR3 is CASSSTSGSTGELFF. CDR3 DNA sequence: TGTGCCAGCAGCTCCACTAGCGGGAGTACCGGGGAGCTGTTTTTT.

Comment on this clonotype: At one boundary the junction diverges from the germline segment, which might be a read error. V gene TRBV19 combines with J gene TRBJ1-5; tentative D call: TRBD1 (5 bases). In germline, CDR1 is LNHDA, CDR2 SQIVND (reference sequence). The CDR3 spans 16 residues. The CDR3 nucleotides read TGTGCCAGTAGTATTCTACGGGGGATCAGCATTCAGCCCCAGCATTTT. The encoded protein is CASSILRGISIQPQHF.

The chain employs TRBV6-5 and TRBJ1-5; the match to TRBD1 covers 12 bases. V shed 4 bases and J 7 bases; nucleotides not matched to a gene: 14. This CDR3 contains 18 residues. The V gene's germline CDR1 is MNHEY and CDR2 SVGAGI. CDR3 DNA: TGTGCCAGCAGTTCCCTCCCGGCGGGACAGGGGGCCGGGCAGCCCCAGCATTTT. The encoded protein is CASSSLPAGQGAGQPQHF.

This chain joins TRBV10-3 and TRBJ2-5; 8 bases agree with TRBD1. The CDR3 has 15 amino acids. Germline V gene data show CDR1 as ENHRY and CDR2 as SYGVKD. J lost 0 bases, V lost 6 bases, and 6 bases had no gene match. For the CDR3, the DNA is TGTGCCATCAGGCCGGGACAGGTGGACCAAGAGACCCAGTACTTC. Amino acid sequence: CAIRPGQVDQETQYF.

Comments on this clonotype: An end of the junction differs from the germline gene, which may be a read error. The chain joins TRBV7-7 to TRBJ2-5, with TRBD2 identical over 7 bases. Germline V gene lookup returns CDR1 SSHAT and CDR2 FNYEAQ (reference sequence). CDR3 length equals 14 residues. Here the CDR3 reads CASSRLGLGETQYF. Written as DNA, the CDR3 is TGTGCTAGCAGCCGCCTCGGACTAGGCGAGACCCAGTACTTC.

This chain joins TRBV5-1 and TRBJ2-3; D unresolved. Germline values: CDR1 SGHRS, CDR2 YFSETQ. Trimming cost V 0 bases and J 4 bases, with 12 bases left between them. CDR3 length: 15 amino acids. This CDR3 is CASSLVASRPDTQYF. As DNA, the CDR3 is TGCGCCAGCAGCTTGGTGGCCTCCAGGCCAGATACGCAGTATTTT.

The chain joins TRBV2 to TRBJ1-2, with D uncertain. Per the germline V gene, CDR1 is SNHLY and CDR2 is FYNNEI. Trimming took off 4 bases at V and 3 bases at J, with 9 bases between the two ends. The CDR3 totals 13 residues. The DNA for the CDR3 is TGTGCCAGCAGTGCCGGTTTGGACTATGGCTACACCTTC. It codes for CASSAGLDYGYTF.

The rearrangement uses TRBV7-6 and TRBJ2-1; 14 nucleotides match TRBD2. The V segment lost 4 bases and the J segment 6 bases; nucleotides outside the gene matches: 2. Germline V gene sequence: CDR1 SGHVS, CDR2 FNYEAQ. The CDR3 length is 15 residues. DNA of the CDR3: TGTGCCAGCAGCTCGGGACTAGCGGGAGTCAATGAGCAGTTCTTC. It yields the protein CASSSGLAGVNEQFF.

This sequence joins TRBV5-1 and TRBJ1-2, with D perhaps matching TRBD1 (6 bases). Germline V CDR1 and CDR2: SGHRS, YFSETQ. This CDR3 has 13 residues. V was cut by 6 bases and J by 4 bases, with 13 bases left in between. The CDR3 region is CASNEATGYGYTF. CDR3 sequence (DNA): TGCGCCAGCAACGAAGCGACAGGCTATGGCTACACCTTC.

The chain is built from TRBV5-1 and TRBJ2-7; the D call may be TRBD1 or TRBD2 (6 bases each). V lost 4 bases and J lost 4, with 18 bases in between. This CDR3 comprises 15 residues. Germline loops: CDR1 SGHRS, CDR2 YFSETQ. The CDR3 spells CASSPQAGHRYEQYF. The CDR3 DNA reads as TGCGCCAGCAGCCCCCAGGCGGGACACCGATACGAGCAGTACTTC.

CDR3 region: CASSLSGQGAFTDTQYF. CDR3 sequence (DNA): TGTGCCAGCAGCTTGTCCGGCCAGGGTGCGTTCACAGATACGCAGTATTTT. The J gene is TRBJ2-3, the V gene TRBV5-4, with D possibly TRBD1 on 5 matching bases. CDR1 and CDR2 (germline): SGHNT, YYREEE (reference sequence). This CDR3 is 17 amino acids long. V was clipped by 1 base and J by 2 bases, with 17 bases between them.